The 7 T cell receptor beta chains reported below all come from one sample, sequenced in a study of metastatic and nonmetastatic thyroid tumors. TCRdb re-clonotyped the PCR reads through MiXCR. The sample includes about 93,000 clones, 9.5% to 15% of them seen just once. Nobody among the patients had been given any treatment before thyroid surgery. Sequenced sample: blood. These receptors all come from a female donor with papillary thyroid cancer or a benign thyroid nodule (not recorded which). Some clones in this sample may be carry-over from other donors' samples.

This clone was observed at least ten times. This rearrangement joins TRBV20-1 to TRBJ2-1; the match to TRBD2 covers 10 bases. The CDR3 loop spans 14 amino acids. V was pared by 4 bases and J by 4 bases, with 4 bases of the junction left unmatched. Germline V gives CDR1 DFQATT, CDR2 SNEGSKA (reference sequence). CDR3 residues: CSATRTSGYNEQFF. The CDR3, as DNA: TGCAGTGCTACGAGGACTAGCGGTTACAATGAGCAGTTCTTC.

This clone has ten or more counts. The CDR3 nucleotides are TGTGCCAGCAGCGTGACAGGGTATGAGCAGTTCTTC. It yields the protein CASSVTGYEQFF. This chain connects TRBV4-2 to TRBJ2-1, with 7 bases that match TRBD1. The CDR3 covers 12 residues. Germline V gives CDR1 LGHNA, CDR2 YNFKEQ. J was trimmed by 8 bases and V by 5 bases; bases with no gene match: 3.

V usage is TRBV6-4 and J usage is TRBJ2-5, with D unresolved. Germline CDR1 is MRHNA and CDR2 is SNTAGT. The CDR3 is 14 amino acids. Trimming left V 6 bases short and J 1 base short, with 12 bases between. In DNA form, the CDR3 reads TGTGCCAGCAGCAAGGGATGTGGCCAAGAGACCCAGTACTTC. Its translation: CASSKGCGQETQYF.

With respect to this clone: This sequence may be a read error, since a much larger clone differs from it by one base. The CDR3 here is CSATTTRGDDTQCF. The CDR3 DNA reads as TGCAGTGCTACTACGACTAGGGGGGACGATACGCAGTGTTTT. This rearrangement joins TRBV20-1 to TRBJ2-3; TRBD1 or TRBD2 may be the D gene (6 bases each). Germline loops: CDR1 DFQATT, CDR2 SNEGSKA (reference sequence). The CDR3 contains 14 residues.

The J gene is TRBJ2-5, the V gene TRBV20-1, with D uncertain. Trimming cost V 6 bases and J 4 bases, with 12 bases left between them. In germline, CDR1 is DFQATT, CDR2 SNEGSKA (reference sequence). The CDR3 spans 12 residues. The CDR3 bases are TGCAGTGCCCAGGACGGCCCAGAGACCCAGTACTTC. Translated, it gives CSAQDGPETQYF.

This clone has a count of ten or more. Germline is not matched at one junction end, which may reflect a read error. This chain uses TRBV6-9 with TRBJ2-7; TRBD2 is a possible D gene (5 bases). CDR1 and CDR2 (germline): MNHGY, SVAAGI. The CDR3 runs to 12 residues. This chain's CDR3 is CGKPGWTYERYF. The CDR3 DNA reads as TGTGGCAAACCGGGGTGGACTTACGAGCGGTACTTC.

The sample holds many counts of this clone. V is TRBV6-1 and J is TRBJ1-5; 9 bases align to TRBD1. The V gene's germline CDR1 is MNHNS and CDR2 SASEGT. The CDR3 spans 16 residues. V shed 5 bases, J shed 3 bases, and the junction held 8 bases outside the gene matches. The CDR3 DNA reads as TGTGCCAGCAGTTTCGGACAGGGGAAGGTCAATCAGCCCCAGCATTTT. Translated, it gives CASSFGQGKVNQPQHF.